In its sample, the clone carrying this TCR beta chain was seen a few times. Its target is not known. CDR1 is MNHNS, CDR2 SASEGT, per germline. Trimming left V 2 bases short and J 9 bases short, with 14 bases between. This CDR3 region has 13 residues. During construction of the library, unique molecular identifiers were attached to individual cDNA molecules for quantitative, reproducible TCR counting. MiXCR was run by TCRdb on the RACE reads, yielding one entry per CDR3 protein. Among about 110,000 distinct CDR3 sequences, less than 40% were seen once, and the ten largest hold about 2.9%. This record comes from a study of human T cells and chemical hapten exposure. Looking at the study overall: Patch testing placed 0.01% DPC on the upper back, with readings at 6 days. Study-wide findings and caveats: Significantly more large CDR3 similarity clusters were formed by expanded TCRs than by controls. Donors were affected by alopecia, so their immune reaction might vary from that of healthy individuals.

Noted time point: patch test 3, about 24 weeks after DPC sensitization. As to treatment: therapeutic diphenylcyclopropenone sensitization with weekly scalp DPC. The sample here was whole blood, taken in connection with sensitization to the hapten diphenylcyclopropenone (DPC). The receptor's source is a man in his forties with alopecia areata. Some clones in this sample may be carry-over from other donors' samples. This chain links TRBV6-1 with TRBJ2-7, with D perhaps matching TRBD2 (5 bases). CDR3 loop: CASSERLAWVQYV. For the CDR3, the DNA is TGTGCCAGCAGTGAACGGCTAGCATGGGTGCAGTACGTC.